This entry lists 15 T cell receptor beta chains sequenced from one sample in a study of T cell repertoires in cytomegalovirus infection. TCRdb called the reads again in MiXCR, with one record for every CDR3 protein. Here the sample spans 600,000 to 800,000 distinct CDR3 sequences, approximately 24% being singletons. The sample taken for sequencing was CD8+ T cells from PBMCs. Source of these receptors: a human donor in good health (CMV status not recorded). Some clones in this sample may be carry-over from other donors' samples.

J is TRBJ2-7 and V is TRBV28, with 9 bases that match TRBD2. The CDR3 sequence is 13 residues long. Germline V gene data show CDR1 as MDHEN and CDR2 as SYDVKM. The V and J ends lost 5 bases and 6 bases, in that order; junction bases with no gene match: 5. The CDR3 coding sequence is TGTGCCAGCAGTGCGGGACTAGCCGTCGAGCAGTACGTC. Its translation is CASSAGLAVEQYV.

This clonotype showed up many times. This chain connects TRBV6-1 to TRBJ1-6; D is perhaps TRBD1 (5 bases). The germline V gene encodes CDR1 MNHNS and CDR2 SASEGT. This CDR3 has 14 amino acids. V shed 4 bases and J shed 10 bases, with 14 bases lying between them. CDR3 in DNA: TGTGCCAGCAGTGGGGGACTCTACTTCTCACCCCTCCACTTT. This encodes CASSGGLYFSPLHF.

The count of this clonotype is one. V is TRBV24-1 and J is TRBJ2-2, with TRBD1 matching 7 bases. This CDR3 contains 15 residues. Germline V gene lookup returns CDR1 KGHDR and CDR2 SFDVKD. The V segment lost 7 bases and the J segment 1 base; nucleotides outside the gene matches: 5. CDR3: CATRSGTVNTGELFF. The CDR3 nucleotides are TGTGCCACCAGGTCCGGGACAGTGAACACCGGGGAGCTGTTTTTT.

This clonotype was detected many times. This chain links TRBV7-3 with TRBJ2-1, with D possibly being TRBD1 (6 bases). Trimming left V 5 bases short and J 2 bases short, with 13 bases between. The CDR3 extends over 15 amino acids. Per germline, CDR1 SGHTA and CDR2 FQGTGA. DNA of the CDR3: TGTGCCAGCAGCCACACAGGGAGCACCTACAATGAGCAGTTCTTC. Its translation is CASSHTGSTYNEQFF.

This clonotype was recorded at least ten times. Here the CDR3 reads CASSETGRGYEQYV. CDR3 coding DNA: TGTGCCAGCAGTGAAACGGGCAGGGGCTACGAGCAGTACGTC. The chain links TRBV6-1 to TRBJ2-7; possible D gene TRBD1, 6 bases. Germline V gene data show CDR1 as MNHNS and CDR2 as SASEGT. Trimming took 2 bases from V and 3 from J, leaving 11 bases between them. This CDR3 has 14 residues.

A note on this clonotype: A much larger clone differs by one base, so this may be a read error. V gene TRBV6-6 combines with J gene TRBJ2-5; D gene uncertain. The length of the CDR3 is 14 residues. V dropped 5 bases and J dropped 2 bases, with 12 bases sitting between them. CDR1 is MNHNY, CDR2 SVGAGI, per germline (reference sequence). CDR3 residues: CASSGGHIQETQYF. The CDR3 nucleotides are TGTGCCAGCAGTGGTGGGCACATACAAGAGACCCAGTACTTC.

This clonotype has only a few counts. The chain recombines TRBV28 with TRBJ1-1; D not resolved. The CDR3 covers 12 residues. CDR1 is MDHEN, CDR2 SYDVKM, per germline. Trimming pared 6 bases from V and 3 bases from J, leaving 8 bases between. The CDR3 DNA reads TGTGCCAGCAGGATCCCATACACTGAAGCTTTCTTT. As protein: CASRIPYTEAFF.

This clonotype was recorded a few times. The V gene is TRBV4-1, the J gene TRBJ2-5; 7 bases agree with TRBD1. V was clipped by 3 bases and J by 0 bases; unmatched bases: 13. Germline V gives CDR1 MGHRA, CDR2 YSYEKL. The CDR3 consists of 18 residues. The CDR3 reads CASSQYTRDSPYQETQYF. DNA for the CDR3: TGCGCCAGCAGCCAGTACACTCGGGACAGCCCTTACCAAGAGACCCAGTACTTC.

This clonotype was picked up many times. The chain carries TRBV7-8 and TRBJ2-3; TRBD1 matches at 8 bases. V trimming: 4 bases; J trimming: 0 bases; junction bases outside the gene matches: 3. The CDR3 runs 15 residues. Germline values: CDR1 SGHVS, CDR2 FQNEAQ. The CDR3 DNA reads TGTGCCAGCAGCTCCTGGACAGGGAGCACAGATACGCAGTATTTT. This codes for CASSSWTGSTDTQYF.

This clonotype was seen a few times. The chain has TRBV7-3 and TRBJ2-1; 9 positions agree with TRBD1. The CDR3 loop spans 16 amino acids. The J segment lost 4 bases and the V segment lost 5 bases, leaving 9 bases of the junction unmatched. Germline V gene lookup returns CDR1 SGHTA and CDR2 FQGTGA. The CDR3 here is CASSPTGTGIYNEQFF. The CDR3 DNA reads TGTGCCAGCAGCCCCACCGGGACAGGGATTTACAATGAGCAGTTCTTC.

V and J are TRBV13 and TRBJ1-5; the D gene is possibly TRBD1 (6 bases). V dropped 5 bases and J dropped 5 bases, with 22 bases sitting between them. Germline lookup yields CDR1 PRHDT and CDR2 FYEKMQ (reference sequence). This CDR3 is built from 17 residues. The CDR3 DNA reads as TGTGCCAGCAGCCGGGGAGGAGTCCGGGACACTGATCAGCCCCAGCATTTT. This encodes CASSRGGVRDTDQPQHF.

This clonotype occurred many times. The chain links TRBV10-3 to TRBJ1-2, with TRBD1 matching over 8 bases. The CDR3 has 13 residues. CDR1 and CDR2 from the germline V gene are ENHRY and SYGVKD. J gave up 3 bases and V 10 bases, and 7 bases lay outside the gene matches. The CDR3 nucleotides read TGTGCCACCGGGGACAGGCGAGACTATGGCTACACCTTC. Its protein is CATGDRRDYGYTF.

V is TRBV6-6 and J is TRBJ2-3; 7 positions match TRBD1. Unmatched junction bases numbered 3, after V lost 6 bases and J lost 3 bases. The germline V gene has CDR1 MNHNY and CDR2 SVGAGI (reference sequence). The CDR3 runs to 13 residues. The CDR3 bases are TGTGCCAGCAGAGTACAGGGGACAGATACGCAGTATTTT. This sequence encodes CASRVQGTDTQYF.

With regard to this clonotype: A much larger clone differs from this one at a single base, so this may be a read error. The genes are TRBV7-6 and TRBJ2-4; 8 bases align to TRBD1. The CDR3 totals 16 residues. Germline V gene sequence: CDR1 SGHVS, CDR2 FNYEAQ. CDR3 bases: TGTACCAGCAGCTCCCGGGACAGGAAAACCAAAAACATTCAGTACTTC. Its translation: CTSSSRDRKTKNIQYF. The full variable domain, completed using reference TRBV7-6 and TRBJ2-4, is GAGVSQSPRYKVTKRGQDVALRCDPISGHVSLYWYRQALGQGPEFLTYFNYEAQQDKSGLPNDRFSAERPEGSISTLTIQRTEQRDSAMYRCTSSSRDRKTKNIQYFGAGTRLSVL.

This clonotype was recorded a few times. V and J are TRBV13 and TRBJ2-1; 9 bases are shared with TRBD2. CDR3 length: 17 amino acids. Trimming cost V 5 bases and J 5 bases; bases outside gene matches: 13. Germline V gene sequence: CDR1 PRHDT, CDR2 FYEKMQ (reference sequence). The CDR3 is CASSPRGSGGLDNEQFF. The CDR3 DNA is TGTGCCAGCAGCCCCCGCGGTAGCGGGGGCCTCGACAATGAGCAGTTCTTC.